This T cell receptor beta chain was retrieved from a study of shared clonotypes between healthy human individuals. Using 200 ng DNA, 32,000 or so T cell genomes, the sorted-subset replicate PCRs were run. Using immunoSEQ multiplex PCR, the repertoire was profiled, and TCRdb retains in-frame clones only, with some absent. The data contain roughly 2.2 million clones, approximately 93% of them singletons. A single count supports this clone. Its antigen is not identified. This CDR3 has 16 amino acids. Germline V gene lookup returns CDR1 SGHAT and CDR2 FQNNGV. Trimming shortened V by 2 bases and J by 0 bases, and 8 bases separated the two germline ends. Splitting of CD4+ cells produced CD45RA+ naive and CD45RA-negative memory subsets. Findings and limits, study-wide: Roughly 5% of naive CD4 clonotypes were common to a few donors. In this cohort, only blood was sampled, and tissue repertoires likely differ.

What was sequenced was naive CD4+ T cells from PBMCs. Regarding subset: CD45RA+ positively selected. This chain joins TRBV11-2 and TRBJ2-6; D is uncertain. The clonotype comes from a man younger than 35 in good health. Some clones in this sample may be carry-over from other donors' samples. CDR3: CASSLLRDSGANVLTF. CDR3 nucleotide sequence: TGTGCCAGCAGCTTACTCCGCGACTCTGGGGCCAACGTCCTGACTTTC.